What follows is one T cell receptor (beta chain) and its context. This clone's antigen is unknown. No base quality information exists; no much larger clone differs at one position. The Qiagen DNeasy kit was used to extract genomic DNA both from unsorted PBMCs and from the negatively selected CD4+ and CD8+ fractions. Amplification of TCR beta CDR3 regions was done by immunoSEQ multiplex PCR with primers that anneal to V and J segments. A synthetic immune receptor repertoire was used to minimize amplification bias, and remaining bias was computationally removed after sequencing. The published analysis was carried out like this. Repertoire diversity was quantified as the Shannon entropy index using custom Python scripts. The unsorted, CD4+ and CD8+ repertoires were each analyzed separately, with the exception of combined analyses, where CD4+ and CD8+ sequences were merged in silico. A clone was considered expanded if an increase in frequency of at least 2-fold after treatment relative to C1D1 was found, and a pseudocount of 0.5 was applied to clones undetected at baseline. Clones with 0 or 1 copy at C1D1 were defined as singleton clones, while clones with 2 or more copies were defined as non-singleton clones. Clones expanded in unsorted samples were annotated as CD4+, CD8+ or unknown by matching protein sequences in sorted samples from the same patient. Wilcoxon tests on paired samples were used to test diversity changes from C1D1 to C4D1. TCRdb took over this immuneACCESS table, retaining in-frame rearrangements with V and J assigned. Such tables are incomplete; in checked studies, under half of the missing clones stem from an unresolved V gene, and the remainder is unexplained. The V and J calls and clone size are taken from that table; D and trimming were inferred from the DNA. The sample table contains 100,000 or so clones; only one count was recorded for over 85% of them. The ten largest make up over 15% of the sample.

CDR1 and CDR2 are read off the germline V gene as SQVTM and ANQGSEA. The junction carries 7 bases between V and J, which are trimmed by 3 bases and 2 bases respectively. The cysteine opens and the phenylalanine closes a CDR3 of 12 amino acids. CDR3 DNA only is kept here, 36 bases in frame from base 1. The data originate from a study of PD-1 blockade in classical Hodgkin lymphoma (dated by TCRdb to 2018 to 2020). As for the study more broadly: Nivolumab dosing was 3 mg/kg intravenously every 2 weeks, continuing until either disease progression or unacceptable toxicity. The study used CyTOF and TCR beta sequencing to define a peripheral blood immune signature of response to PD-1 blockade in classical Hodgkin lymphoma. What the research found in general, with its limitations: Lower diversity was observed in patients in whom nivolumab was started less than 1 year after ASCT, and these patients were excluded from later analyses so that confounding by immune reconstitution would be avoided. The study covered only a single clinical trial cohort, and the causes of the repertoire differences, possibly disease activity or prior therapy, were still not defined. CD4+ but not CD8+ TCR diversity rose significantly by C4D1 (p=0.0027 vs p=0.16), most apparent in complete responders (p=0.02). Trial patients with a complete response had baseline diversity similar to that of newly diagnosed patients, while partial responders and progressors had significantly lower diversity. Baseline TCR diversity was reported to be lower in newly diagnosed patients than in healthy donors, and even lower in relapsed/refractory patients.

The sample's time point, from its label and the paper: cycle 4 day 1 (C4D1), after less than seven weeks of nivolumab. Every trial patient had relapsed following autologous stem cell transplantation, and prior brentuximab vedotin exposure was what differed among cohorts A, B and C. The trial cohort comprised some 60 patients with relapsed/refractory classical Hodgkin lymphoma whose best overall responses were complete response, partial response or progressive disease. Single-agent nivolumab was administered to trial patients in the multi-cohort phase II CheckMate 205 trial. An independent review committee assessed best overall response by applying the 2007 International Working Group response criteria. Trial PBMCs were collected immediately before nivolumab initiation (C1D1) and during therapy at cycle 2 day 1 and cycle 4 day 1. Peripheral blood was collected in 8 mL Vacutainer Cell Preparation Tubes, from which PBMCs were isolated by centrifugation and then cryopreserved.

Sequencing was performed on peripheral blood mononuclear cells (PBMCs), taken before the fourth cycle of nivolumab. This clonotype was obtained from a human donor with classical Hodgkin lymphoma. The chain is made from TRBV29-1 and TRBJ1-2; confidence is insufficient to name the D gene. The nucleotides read TGCAGCGTTGATCTGATCAACTATGGCTACACCTTC. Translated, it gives CSVDLINYGYTF. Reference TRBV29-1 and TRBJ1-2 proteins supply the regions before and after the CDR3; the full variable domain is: SAVISQKPSRDICQRGTSLTIQCQVDSQVTMMFWYRQQPGQSLTLIATANQGSEATYESGFVIDKFPISRPNLTFSTLTVSNMSPEDSSIYLCSVDLINYGYTFGSGTRLTVV.